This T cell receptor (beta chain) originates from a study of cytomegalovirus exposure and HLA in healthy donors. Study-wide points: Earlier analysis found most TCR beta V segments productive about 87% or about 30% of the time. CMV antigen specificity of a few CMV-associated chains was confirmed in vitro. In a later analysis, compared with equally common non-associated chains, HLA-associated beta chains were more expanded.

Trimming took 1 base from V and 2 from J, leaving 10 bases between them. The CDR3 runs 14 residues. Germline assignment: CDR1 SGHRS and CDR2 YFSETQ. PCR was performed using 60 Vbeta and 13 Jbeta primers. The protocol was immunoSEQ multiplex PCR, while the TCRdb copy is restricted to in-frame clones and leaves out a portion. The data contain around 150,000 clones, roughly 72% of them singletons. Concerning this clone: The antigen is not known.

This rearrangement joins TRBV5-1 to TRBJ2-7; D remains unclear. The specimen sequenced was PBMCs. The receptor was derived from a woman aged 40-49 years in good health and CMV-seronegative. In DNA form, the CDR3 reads TGCGCCAGCAGCTTGACGACACCTACCTACGAGCAGTACTTC. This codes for CASSLTTPTYEQYF.